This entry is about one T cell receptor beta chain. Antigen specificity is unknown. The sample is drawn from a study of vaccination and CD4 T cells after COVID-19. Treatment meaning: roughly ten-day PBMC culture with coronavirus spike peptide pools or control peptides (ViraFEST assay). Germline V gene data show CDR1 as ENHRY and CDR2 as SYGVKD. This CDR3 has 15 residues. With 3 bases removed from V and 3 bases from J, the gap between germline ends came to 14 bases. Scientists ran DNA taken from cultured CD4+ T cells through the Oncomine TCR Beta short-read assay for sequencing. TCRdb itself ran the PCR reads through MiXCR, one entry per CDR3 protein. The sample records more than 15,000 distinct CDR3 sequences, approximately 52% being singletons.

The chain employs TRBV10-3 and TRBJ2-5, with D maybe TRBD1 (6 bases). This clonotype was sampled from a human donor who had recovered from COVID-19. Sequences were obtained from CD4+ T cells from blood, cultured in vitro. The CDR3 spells CAISDQTGIKETQYF. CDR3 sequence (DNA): TGTGCCATCAGTGACCAGACAGGCATAAAAGAGACCCAGTACTTC.